This entry concerns a single TCR beta chain. This record belongs to a study of cytomegalovirus exposure and HLA in healthy donors. About the research overall: A subsequent analysis stated that the 100 to 150 validation repertoires were run on the same platform as the approximately 700 first-cohort repertoires.

CDR1 and CDR2 from the germline V gene are SEHNR and FQNEAQ (reference sequence). There are 16 residues in the CDR3. Losses at the gene ends were 4 bases for V and 3 bases for J; bases not matched to a gene: 10. The data were produced by immunoSEQ multiplex PCR, yet TCRdb's version contains in-frame clones alone and is incomplete. In the table there are around 190,000 clones, 86% of which are singletons. Sequenced: PBMCs. This TCR came from a woman aged 18-35 years in good health and CMV-seronegative. The gene calls are TRBV7-9 and TRBJ2-3; 7 nucleotides agree with TRBD1. In DNA form, the CDR3 reads TGTGCCAGCAGCTCGGGCCTGAGGGGGCAGACAGATACGCAGTATTTT. Its translation is CASSSGLRGQTDTQYF.